This is a list of T cell receptor beta chains from one sample in a study of blood T cell repertoires in COVID-19. The protocol was immunoSEQ multiplex PCR, while the TCRdb copy is restricted to in-frame clones and leaves out a portion. The table has about 190,000 clones, 82% seen once; the top ten hold around 8%. What was sequenced was peripheral blood. The origin of the receptors is a woman aged 55-70 years with COVID-19, enrolled during active disease. Both conserved end residues are part of each CDR3. Each record gives: V gene, D gene, J gene, clone size, CDR3 protein, CDR3 DNA. The D gene is left open where the match is weak. Clone size is shown for a subset of rows, as once, few, many or a class of expanded clone.

TRBV7-6	TRBD1	TRBJ2-1	-	CASSQGQGRYNEQFF	TGTGCCAGCAGCCAGGGACAGGGTAGATACAATGAGCAGTTCTTC
TRBV10-3	-	TRBJ2-1	-	CAISVLNEQFF	TGTGCCATCAGTGTCCTCAATGAGCAGTTCTTC
TRBV5-6	-	TRBJ1-5	-	CASSDRGGPSNQPQHF	TGTGCCAGCAGTGATCGGGGGGGGCCAAGCAATCAGCCCCAGCATTTT
TRBV29-1	TRBD2	TRBJ2-1	few	CSAQRGLASYNEQFF	TGCAGCGCCCAGAGGGGACTAGCGTCCTACAATGAGCAGTTCTTC
TRBV6-6	-	TRBJ1-2	-	CASSYPTTTYGYTF	TGTGCCAGCAGTTACCCAACAACAACCTATGGCTACACCTTC
TRBV7-8	-	TRBJ2-7	-	CASSPNEPRSAYEQYF	TGTGCCAGCAGCCCGAACGAGCCACGCAGCGCCTACGAGCAGTACTTC
TRBV25-1	TRBD1	TRBJ1-1	few	CASGRDRGSRTEAFF	TGTGCCAGCGGGAGGGACAGGGGATCGCGGACTGAAGCTTTCTTT
TRBV15	-	TRBJ1-4	-	CATSRGSNEKLFF	TGTGCCACCAGCAGAGGGAGTAATGAAAAACTGTTTTTT
TRBV28	TRBD2	TRBJ2-5	-	CASSLGGGGRETQYF	TGTGCCAGCAGTTTAGGAGGTGGCGGGAGGGAGACCCAGTACTTC
TRBV7-8	TRBD2	TRBJ2-5	-	CASSRTSGSPETQYF	TGTGCCAGCAGCCGGACTAGCGGGAGTCCGGAGACCCAGTACTTC
TRBV14	TRBD2	TRBJ2-3	few	CASSTRIGGPSGRTDTQYF	TGTGCCAGCAGCACCAGGATCGGGGGACCAAGCGGGAGGACAGATACGCAGTATTTT
TRBV9	-	TRBJ2-5	-	CASSVGASHYSETQYF	TGTGCCAGCAGCGTAGGGGCTAGCCACTATTCGGAGACCCAGTACTTC
TRBV7-8	-	TRBJ2-2	-	CASSLLGTGGGGELFF	TGTGCCAGCAGCTTACTGGGCACAGGCGGCGGCGGGGAGCTGTTTTTT
TRBV5-1	TRBD2	TRBJ2-1	-	CASSSMRGGSYNEQFF	TGCGCCAGCAGCTCAATGCGGGGGGGCTCCTACAATGAGCAGTTCTTC
TRBV7-3	TRBD2	TRBJ2-1	-	CASSSLAGAHNEQFF	TGTGCCAGCAGCTCGCTAGCGGGAGCGCACAATGAGCAGTTCTTC
TRBV6-6	-	TRBJ1-6	-	CASSPPNSPLHF	TGTGCCAGCAGTCCTCCCAATTCACCCCTCCACTTT
TRBV5-1	-	TRBJ1-1	-	CASSMGGMNTEAFF	TGCGCCAGCAGCATGGGCGGGATGAACACTGAAGCTTTCTTT
TRBV28	TRBD1	TRBJ1-2	-	CASSEGQISPWGYTF	TGTGCCAGCAGCGAGGGACAGATCTCGCCTTGGGGCTACACCTTC
TRBV5-6	TRBD1	TRBJ2-1	-	CASSPRQGIWHEQFF	TGTGCCAGCAGCCCCCGACAGGGAATTTGGCATGAGCAGTTCTTC